The source of this T cell receptor (beta chain) is a study of regulatory T cells in long-lasting Graves disease (dated by TCRdb to about 2021). For the study in its entirety: Newly diagnosed Graves' disease patients had taken antithyroid drugs for less than 3 months. This study used TCR sequencing and RNA sequencing of peripheral blood to compare persistent Graves' disease patients against newly diagnosed Graves' disease patients. The study took place in China and was registered as a clinical trial. TCR sequencing covered approximately 13 persistent and roughly 20 newly diagnosed Graves' disease patients, some 33 samples in total.

Broader findings and caveats from the paper: Peripheral blood alone was examined, since thyroid tissue, which constituted the primary lesion, could not be accessed. Patients with persistent disease shared more public clonotypes (approximately 2,500) than newly diagnosed patients did (nearly 1,000). Persistent Graves' disease patients showed lower TCR Shannon entropy and fewer highly expanded clones than newly diagnosed patients, suggesting clonal expansion. The authors acknowledged the small sample size as a limitation that may reduce accuracy. Only the TCR beta chain was sequenced and analyzed. Preferential use of TRBV28, TRBJ1-2 and TRBJ2-5 was observed in persistent disease, whereas TRBV20-1 and TRBJ2-1 were favored in newly diagnosed disease.

This clonotype has at least ten counts. There is no known antigen for this receptor. No base quality information exists; no much larger clone differs at one position. Compared with germline, V lacks 5 bases and J lacks 0 bases; bases without a gene match: 12. Taken from cysteine to phenylalanine, the CDR3 has 19 residues. CDR3 DNA only is kept here, 57 bases in frame from base 1. CDR1 LNHDA and CDR2 SQIVND are derived from the germline V gene (reference sequence). This sample's time point label indicates: newly diagnosed GD, antithyroid drugs for less than 3 months. RNA was extracted from PBMCs in TRIzol for both TCR sequencing and RNA sequencing. Graves' disease was diagnosed according to American Thyroid Association guidelines. The patients came from an endocrinology department in Xi'an, China. Each patient gave around 9 milliliters of peripheral blood, collected in an EDTA anticoagulant tube. Ficoll Paque Plus density gradient separation was used to isolate PBMCs, and no further T cell sorting was done. An Agilent 2100 Bioanalyzer and agarose gel were used to assess RNA quality, and a NanoDrop 2000 was used to measure RNA concentration.

Preparation of the library involved multiplex PCR. The listed sequencing device is Illumina HiSeq 4000. To build TCR beta libraries, CDR3 regions were amplified by Arm-PCR using iRepertoire HTBI primers. Gel purification was performed on PCR products prior to sequencing. Under the source paper's analysis protocol: Across samples, roughly 60 TRBV and 15 or so TRBJ segments were identified and used for gene usage analysis of CDR3 amino acid clonotypes. Filtered high-quality paired reads were merged into contigs using COPE and FqMerger. BLAST was used to align contigs to IMGT TRBV, TRBD and TRBJ reference genes, and CDR3 was defined according to IMGT. Highly expanded clones were defined as clonotypes with a frequency above 0.1%. Repertoire diversity was measured by Shannon entropy, and V-J evenness by the Gini coefficient. Clonotypes shared by more than one individual were considered public. TCRdb trimmed public reads at Q25 via fastp, called clones via MiXCR and kept in-frame beta chains. Every entry covers one CDR3 protein and lists the most common genes and DNA from its rows. TCRdb, not the authors, supplied the V and J calls. This sample is represented by around 400,000 distinct CDR3 sequences; approximately 12% of them were singletons. In total, the top ten clones hold around 18% of the sample.

The same data also contributed to another study, on T cells in Graves' hyperthyroidism and ophthalmopathy. The second study reports: Graves' hyperthyroidism was defined as stable when no progression to ophthalmopathy occurred over 18 months of follow-up. The hyperthyroidism patients were between 18 and 65 years old and newly diagnosed, with a disease duration of less than 2 months. Exclusion was applied to patients with uncontrolled infections, other autoimmune diseases, pregnancy or lactation. Diagnoses were established on the basis of clinical symptoms, serum thyroxine and TRAb, thyroid ultrasound, and orbital computed tomography. For the first round of RT-PCR on the TCR CDR3, the HTBI primer set was used together with the Qiagen OneStep RT-PCR kit. Most expanded thyroid clonotypes (frequency above 0.001) were also detected in blood, suggesting blood repertoires may reflect thyroid immune responses. A model built on a 13 V-J signature distinguished ophthalmopathy from stable hyperthyroidism, reaching about 88% sensitivity and about 81% specificity in cross-validation and 80%/75% in testing. In validation, progression to ophthalmopathy was predicted by the model with 70% to 71% sensitivity and 72.22% specificity, a median of around 5.9 months before onset. To identify distinguishing TCR V-J signatures, a discovery cohort of some 99 patients was used, comprising some 45 with Graves' ophthalmopathy and around 60 with stable Graves' hyperthyroidism. Prospective prediction of ophthalmopathy was tested in an independent validation cohort of approximately 18 hyperthyroidism patients and roughly 16 patients who later progressed to ophthalmopathy. The 75 to 100 discovery patients were randomly split 7:3 into training and test sets. Thyroid tissue and blood T-cell repertoires from over 5 Graves' hyperthyroidism patients were also compared in the study. Following sampling, methimazole starting at 30 mg daily was given to hyperthyroidism patients, and high-dose intravenous methylprednisolone was given to ophthalmopathy patients. Libraries were constructed in a second round of multiplex PCR, after which size selection and purification were carried out. The libraries were sequenced on an Illumina HiSeq2000 using paired-end 100 bp reads. SOAPnuke was used to process the raw data, throwing out any read that contained adapters or uncalled bases, had a mean Phred below 15, or lacked an exact constant-primer or identifier match. COPE v1.2.5 was used to merge the high-quality paired reads, and each unique nucleotide sequence was defined as a clonotype. MiTCR v1.1 was used to align clonotypes to the IMGT TRBV, TRBD and TRBJ reference segments. Only V-J combinations with frequency above 0.0001, covering 98% to 99.2% of repertoires, were analysed. The TCS score was defined as F50 (clonal expansion) divided by E x V (chaos), with BLOSUM62-based TCRdist calculated between CDR3 peptides within each V-J. Welch's t-statistics and random forest reduced just over 500 V-J features to 13, which were used in a naive Bayes classifier (R e1071). Sample size was not statistically predetermined, and investigators were not blinded to group allocation. TCR Vbeta CDR3 sequencing of roughly 140 peripheral blood samples (over 40 ophthalmopathy, 75 hyperthyroidism and some 17 progressor patients) is reported in the paper.

The sample in question was peripheral blood mononuclear cells (PBMCs), obtained at new diagnosis, from a patient treated with antithyroid drugs. The receptor chain draws on TRBV19 and TRBJ2-1, with TRBD2 identical over 11 junction bases. This TCR was sampled from a woman aged 18-29 years with Graves disease. Donor details come from another sample of the same person, matched by shared clones. The CDR3 protein is CASSGLGTSGPSSYNEQFF. The DNA reads TGTGCCAGTAGTGGGTTAGGGACTAGCGGACCCAGCTCCTACAATGAGCAGTTCTTC.